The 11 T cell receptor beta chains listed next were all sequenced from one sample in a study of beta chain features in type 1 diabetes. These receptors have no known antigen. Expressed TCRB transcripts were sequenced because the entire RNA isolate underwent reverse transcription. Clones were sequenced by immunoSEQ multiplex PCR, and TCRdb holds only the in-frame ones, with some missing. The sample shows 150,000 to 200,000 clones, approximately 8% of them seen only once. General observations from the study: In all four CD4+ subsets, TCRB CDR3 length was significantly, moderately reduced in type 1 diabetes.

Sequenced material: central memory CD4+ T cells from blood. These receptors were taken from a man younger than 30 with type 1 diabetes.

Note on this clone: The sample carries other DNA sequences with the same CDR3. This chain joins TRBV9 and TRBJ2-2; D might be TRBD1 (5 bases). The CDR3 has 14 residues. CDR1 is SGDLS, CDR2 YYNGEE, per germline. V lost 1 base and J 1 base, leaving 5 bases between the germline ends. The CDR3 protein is CASSVQGNTGELFF. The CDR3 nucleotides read TGTGCCAGCAGCGTACAGGGGAACACCGGGGAGCTGTTTTTT.

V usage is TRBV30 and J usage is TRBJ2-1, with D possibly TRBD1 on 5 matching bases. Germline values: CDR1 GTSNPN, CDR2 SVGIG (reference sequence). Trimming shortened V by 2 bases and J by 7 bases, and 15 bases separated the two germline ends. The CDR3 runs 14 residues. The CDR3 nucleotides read TGTGCCTGGAGTTCACAGGCGGAAAGAAATGAGCAGTTCTTC. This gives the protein CAWSSQAERNEQFF.

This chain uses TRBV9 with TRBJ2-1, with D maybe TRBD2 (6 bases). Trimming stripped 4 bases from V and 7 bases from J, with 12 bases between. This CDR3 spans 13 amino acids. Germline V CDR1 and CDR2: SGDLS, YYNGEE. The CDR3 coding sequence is TGTGCCAGCAGCATAAATAGCGGTAATGAGCAGTTCTTC. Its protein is CASSINSGNEQFF.

As DNA, the CDR3 is TGCGCCAGCAGCTTGACTCCTTACTACGAGCAGTACTTC. It is translated as CASSLTPYYEQYF. The chain couples TRBV5-1 to TRBJ2-5; D gene unclear. The DNA end favors TRBJ2-7, so the J call may be wrong. Looked up from germline, CDR1 is SGHRS and CDR2 is YFSETQ. This CDR3 contains 13 residues.

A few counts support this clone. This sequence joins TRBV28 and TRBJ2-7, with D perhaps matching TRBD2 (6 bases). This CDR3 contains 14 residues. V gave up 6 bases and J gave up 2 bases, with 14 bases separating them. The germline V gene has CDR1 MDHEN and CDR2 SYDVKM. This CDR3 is CASSPGGLTYEQYF. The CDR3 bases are TGTGCCAGCAGCCCCGGGGGTTTGACCTACGAGCAGTACTTC. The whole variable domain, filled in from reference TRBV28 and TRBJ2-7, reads DVKVTQSSRYLVKRTGEKVFLECVQDMDHENMFWYRQDPGLGLRLIYFSYDVKMKEKGDIPEGYSVSREKKERFSLILESASTNQTSMYLCASSPGGLTYEQYFGPGTRLTVT.

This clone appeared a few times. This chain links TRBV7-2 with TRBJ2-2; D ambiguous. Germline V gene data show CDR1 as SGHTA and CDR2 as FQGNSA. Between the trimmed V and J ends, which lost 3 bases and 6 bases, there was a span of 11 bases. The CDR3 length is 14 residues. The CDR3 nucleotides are TGTGCCAGCAGCTTCATTCCGGGTGCCGGGGAGCTGTTTTTT. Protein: CASSFIPGAGELFF.

The CDR3, as DNA: TGCAGCGCCGAACTCTTCACTGAAGCTTTCTTT. This translates into CSAELFTEAFF. The chain recombines TRBV29-1 with TRBJ1-1; D remains ambiguous. Germline loops: CDR1 SQVTM, CDR2 ANQGSEA. V lost 7 bases, J lost 4 bases, and 10 bases lay in between. The CDR3 has 11 residues.

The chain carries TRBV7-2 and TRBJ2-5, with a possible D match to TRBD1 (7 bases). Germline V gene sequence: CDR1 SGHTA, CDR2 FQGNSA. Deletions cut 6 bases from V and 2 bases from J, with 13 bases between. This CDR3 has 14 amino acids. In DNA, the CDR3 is TGTGCCAGCAGAAGACAGGGAGGACAAGAGACCCAGTACTTC. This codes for CASRRQGGQETQYF.

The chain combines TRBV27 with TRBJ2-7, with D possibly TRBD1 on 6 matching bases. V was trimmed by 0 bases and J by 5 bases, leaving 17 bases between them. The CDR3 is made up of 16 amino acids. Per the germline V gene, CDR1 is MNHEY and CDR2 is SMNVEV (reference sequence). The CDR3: CASSLSPQTGRNEQYF. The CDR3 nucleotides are TGTGCCAGCAGTTTATCGCCCCAAACAGGGCGGAACGAGCAGTACTTC.

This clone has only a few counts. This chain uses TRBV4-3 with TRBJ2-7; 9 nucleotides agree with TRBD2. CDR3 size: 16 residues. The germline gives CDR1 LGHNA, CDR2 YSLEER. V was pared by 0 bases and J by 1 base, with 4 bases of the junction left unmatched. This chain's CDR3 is CASSQEWAGGSYEQYF. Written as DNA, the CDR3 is TGCGCCAGCAGCCAAGAGTGGGCGGGGGGGTCCTACGAGCAGTACTTC.

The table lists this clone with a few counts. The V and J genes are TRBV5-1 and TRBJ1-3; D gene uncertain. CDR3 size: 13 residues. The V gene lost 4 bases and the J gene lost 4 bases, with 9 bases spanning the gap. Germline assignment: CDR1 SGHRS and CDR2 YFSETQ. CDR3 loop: CASSVSGGNTIYF. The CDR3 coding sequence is TGCGCCAGCAGCGTGTCAGGAGGAAACACCATATATTTT.